Shown below are 21 T cell receptor beta chains from a single sample sequenced in a study of shared clonotypes between healthy human individuals. Measured with immunoSEQ multiplex PCR; TCRdb has only the in-frame clones, and not every one. The sample carries approximately 2,000,000 clones, about nine tenths recorded once. The sample comprised naive CD4+ T cells from PBMCs. The subset denotes: CD45RA+ positively selected. The receptors shown here come from a man in his late teens or twenties in good health. Some clones in this sample may be carry-over from other donors' samples.

The chain employs TRBV18 and TRBJ2-4; D possibly uses TRBD1 or TRBD2 (6 bases each). Germline CDR1 KGHSH, CDR2 LQKENI. V dropped 0 bases and J dropped 6 bases, with 12 bases sitting between them. This CDR3 comprises 15 residues. In nucleotides, the CDR3 is TGTGCCAGCTCACCACCAACGGGGGCGGGAAACATTCAGTACTTC. It encodes CASSPPTGAGNIQYF.

This chain connects TRBV27 to TRBJ2-7; unclear D gene. Per the germline V gene, CDR1 is MNHEY and CDR2 is SMNVEV (reference sequence). V lost 3 bases and J 9 bases, leaving 30 bases between the germline ends. This CDR3 spans 18 amino acids. The CDR3 nucleotides are TGTGCCAGCAGTTTTAACGGTCAACCTCGAGATCGTCCTAGATTGCAGTACTTC. This translates into CASSFNGQPRDRPRLQYF.

V gene TRBV2 combines with J gene TRBJ2-7; D is possibly TRBD2 (6 bases). The CDR3 length is 14 residues. The germline V gene encodes CDR1 SNHLY and CDR2 FYNNEI. Trimming stripped 8 bases from V and 5 bases from J, with 19 bases between. DNA for the CDR3: TGTGCCAGCGTTGCCCAGCGGGTCTCTAACGAGCAGTACTTC. This encodes CASVAQRVSNEQYF.

V and J are TRBV28 and TRBJ2-1; D is ambiguous. CDR1 is MDHEN, CDR2 SYDVKM, per germline. Trimming left V 3 bases short and J 5 bases short, with 17 bases between. The CDR3 totals 16 residues. CDR3 region: CASSFPSQPRNNEQFF. Written as DNA, the CDR3 is TGTGCCAGCAGTTTCCCCAGCCAACCCAGGAACAATGAGCAGTTCTTC.

The rearrangement uses TRBV6-1 and TRBJ2-1; D ambiguous. CDR1 MNHNS and CDR2 SASEGT come from the germline V gene. V was pared by 7 bases and J by 0 bases, with 13 bases between. This CDR3 contains 15 residues. Here the CDR3 reads CASMLDPSSYNEQFF. The CDR3 region has the DNA TGTGCCAGCATGTTGGACCCGAGCTCCTACAATGAGCAGTTCTTC.

This clone turned up a few times. The V gene is TRBV4-2, the J gene TRBJ1-5; tentatively, D is TRBD1 (6 bases). The CDR3 runs to 16 residues. Trimming pared 1 base from V and 4 bases from J, leaving 14 bases between. Germline CDR1 and CDR2: LGHNA and YNFKEQ. The CDR3 spells CASSQAPRGGNQPQHF. In DNA, the CDR3 is TGTGCCAGCAGCCAAGCTCCCAGGGGAGGTAATCAGCCCCAGCATTTT.

The chain has TRBV4-3 and TRBJ2-1; D perhaps matches TRBD2 (6 bases). Per the germline V gene, CDR1 is LGHNA and CDR2 is YSLEER. The CDR3 contains 15 residues. V was shortened by 3 bases and J by 4 bases, with 13 bases between the two germline ends. The CDR3 loop is CASSHASETYNEQFF. CDR3 nucleotides: TGCGCCAGCAGCCACGCTAGCGAGACGTACAATGAGCAGTTCTTC.

The gene calls are TRBV10-3 and TRBJ2-7; D call uncertain. Germline assignment: CDR1 ENHRY and CDR2 SYGVKD. Trimming took off 8 bases at V and 1 base at J, with 21 bases between the two ends. The CDR3 is 16 residues long. The CDR3 loop reads CAIGRPVDPLSYEQYF. The DNA of the CDR3 is TGTGCCATCGGGCGGCCAGTGGACCCTCTTTCCTACGAGCAGTACTTC.

The V call is TRBV7-2, the J call TRBJ1-5; TRBD1 is a possible D gene (5 bases). This CDR3 is 14 amino acids long. Germline V gives CDR1 SGHTA, CDR2 FQGNSA. The V gene lost 1 base and the J gene lost 4 bases, with 8 bases spanning the gap. The CDR3 nucleotides read TGTGCCAGCAGCTTAGACGGGACTAATCAGCCCCAGCATTTT. Protein product: CASSLDGTNQPQHF.

This rearrangement joins TRBV15 to TRBJ1-2, with D hard to call. The germline V and J ends were trimmed by 0 bases and 4 bases, with 12 bases remaining between them. Germline-derived CDR1 and CDR2 are LNHNV and YYDKDF (reference sequence). CDR3 length equals 15 residues. This CDR3 reads CATSRDRTTSYGYTF. The CDR3 DNA sequence: TGTGCCACCAGCAGAGATCGGACCACCTCCTATGGCTACACCTTC.

The V and J genes are TRBV30 and TRBJ2-1; 11 nucleotides match TRBD2. There are 14 residues in the CDR3. Trimming cost V 5 bases and J 5 bases; bases outside gene matches: 5. Germline V lookup: CDR1 GTSNPN, CDR2 SVGIG (reference sequence). The CDR3 DNA is TGTGCCTGGGGGGGACTAGCGGAACACAATGAGCAGTTCTTC. Translated, it gives CAWGGLAEHNEQFF.

Details on this clone: The DNA is omitted, as the CDR3 cannot be located on it reliably, and the CDR3 follows TCRdb's listing. The rearrangement links TRBV5-6 to TRBJ1-4. The germline V gene encodes CDR1 SGHDT and CDR2 YYEEEE. Inclusive of both ends, the CDR3 amounts to 13 amino acids. The CDR3 sequence: CASSLWGGGIPFF.

Regarding this clone: The identical CDR3 is also encoded by other nucleotide sequences in the sample. The J gene is TRBJ1-5, the V gene TRBV19, with a possible D match to TRBD1 (5 bases). Trimming pared 6 bases from V and 1 base from J, leaving 7 bases between. Per the germline V gene, CDR1 is LNHDA and CDR2 is SQIVND (reference sequence). There are 13 residues in the CDR3. This chain's CDR3 is CASSRDSNQPQHF. The CDR3 DNA follows: TGTGCCAGTAGCAGGGACAGCAATCAGCCCCAGCATTTT.

The V and J genes are TRBV29-1 and TRBJ2-5, with D hard to call. This CDR3 is built from 14 residues. Germline CDR1 SQVTM, CDR2 ANQGSEA. Trimming pared 5 bases from V and 5 bases from J, leaving 18 bases between. The CDR3 DNA reads TGCAGCGTTTCAATGGCCCAACGGGCGGAGACCCAGTACTTC. Protein: CSVSMAQRAETQYF. Filled out from reference TRBV29-1 and TRBJ2-5, the complete variable domain reads SAVISQKPSRDICQRGTSLTIQCQVDSQVTMMFWYRQQPGQSLTLIATANQGSEATYESGFVIDKFPISRPNLTFSTLTVSNMSPEDSSIYLCSVSMAQRAETQYFGPGTRLLVL.

The V gene is TRBV28, the J gene TRBJ1-2; D gene ambiguous. Germline lookup yields CDR1 MDHEN and CDR2 SYDVKM. The CDR3 length is 11 residues. The DNA of the CDR3 is TGTGGAGCCGGCAGAACTTATGGCTACACCTTC. As protein: CGAGRTYGYTF.

This rearrangement joins TRBV23-1 to TRBJ2-2; TRBD1 agrees at 7 bases. TRBV23-1 is labeled an ORF, and its function is uncertain. After removal of 8 bases from V and 7 bases from J, the junction contained 16 bases not matched to a gene. The CDR3 is 16 amino acids. The CDR3 protein is CASGTGQGGIFGELFF. The CDR3 DNA reads TGCGCCAGCGGGACCGGACAAGGGGGCATTTTCGGGGAGCTGTTTTTT.

The chain carries TRBV6-5 and TRBJ2-7; D is ambiguous. Germline V gene sequence: CDR1 MNHEY, CDR2 SVGAGI. This CDR3 comprises 13 residues. With 7 bases removed from V and 1 base from J, the gap between germline ends came to 11 bases. CDR3 DNA: TGTGCCAGCATGGACGCTCATTCCTACGAGCAGTACTTC. It codes for CASMDAHSYEQYF.

As to this clone: One end of the junction is discordant with germline, which a read error may explain. The chain has TRBV27 and TRBJ1-5; 8 bases align to TRBD1. Germline-derived CDR1 and CDR2 are MNHEY and SMNVEV (reference sequence). The CDR3 sequence is 17 residues long. CDR3 amino acids: CASSISGGFGSNQPQHF. The CDR3 DNA reads TGTGCCAGCAGTATATCAGGGGGCTTTGGGTCCAATCAGCCCCAGCATTTT.

Concerning this clone: Other DNA sequences in this specimen translate into the identical CDR3. The chain combines TRBV27 with TRBJ1-2; 8 nucleotides align to TRBD1. Trimming took 6 bases from V and 2 from J; bases not matched to a gene: 2. This CDR3 has 13 residues. Germline loops: CDR1 MNHEY, CDR2 SMNVEV (reference sequence). The CDR3, as DNA: TGTGCCAGCAGCCGGGACAGGAACTATGGCTACACCTTC. Amino acids: CASSRDRNYGYTF.

The chain combines TRBV7-2 with TRBJ1-2, with no clear D. Looked up from germline, CDR1 is SGHTA and CDR2 is FQGNSA. V lost 6 bases and J lost 5, with 16 bases in between. This CDR3 has 14 amino acids. CDR3 DNA: TGTGCCAGCAGACCGCCCGACAAGCTTTATGGCTACACCTTC. It translates to CASRPPDKLYGYTF.

The V gene is TRBV6-1, the J gene TRBJ1-2, with D unresolved. Trimming cost V 2 bases and J 6 bases, with 10 bases left between them. This CDR3 comprises 13 residues. Germline loops: CDR1 MNHNS, CDR2 SASEGT. Written as DNA, the CDR3 is TGTGCCAGCAGTGAAAACCGCTCAAATGGCTACACCTTC. Amino acid sequence: CASSENRSNGYTF.